Listed below are T cell receptor beta chains from one sample, sequenced in a study of radiotherapy plus CTLA-4 blockade in lung cancer. Libraries were prepared by immunoSEQ multiplex PCR; TCRdb keeps only in-frame clonotypes and omits some of them. This sample has approximately 47,000 clones, with more than 75% found just once. The starting material was peripheral blood, obtained from a patient treated with radiotherapy plus ipilimumab. The receptors shown here come from a human donor with non-small cell lung cancer who had stable disease on radiotherapy plus ipilimumab. The CDR3 runs from the conserved cysteine through the conserved F or W. D genes are given only for firm matches. Where a row states a size, it is once, few, many or the class of an expanded clone; other rows omit it.

J gene,V gene,D gene,clone size,CDR3 DNA,CDR3 protein
TRBJ2-4,TRBV4-1,TRBD2,-,TGCGCCAGCAGCCAAGACGCTAGCGGGAGCAAAAACATTCAGTACTTC,CASSQDASGSKNIQYF
TRBJ1-1,TRBV12-5,-,-,TGTGCTAGTGGTTTGGTAGTGAGGGAAGAGGCGAACACTGAAGCTTTCTTT,CASGLVVREEANTEAFF
TRBJ2-2,TRBV27,TRBD1,once,TGTGCCAGCAGTTCGATGAGAGGGACAGGGCGGGCCGGGGAGCTGTTTTTT,CASSSMRGTGRAGELFF
TRBJ2-7,TRBV10-2,-,-,TGCGCCAGCAGTGAAAGGTCGGAGGGTTTCAAGCAGTACTTC,CASSERSEGFKQYF
TRBJ1-2,TRBV30,-,-,TGTGCCTGGAACCCCTTACAGGGTCGCTCTAACTATGGCTACACCTTC,CAWNPLQGRSNYGYTF
TRBJ1-2,TRBV27,TRBD1,-,TGTGCCAGCAGTTTGAGGGACAGGGATTCCAATGGCTACACCTTC,CASSLRDRDSNGYTF
TRBJ2-7,TRBV28,TRBD1,-,TGTGCCAGCAGCCAACAGGGGGCACGCTACGAGCAGTACTTC,CASSQQGARYEQYF
TRBJ2-7,TRBV6-1,TRBD1,-,TGTGCCAGCAGTAGGGACAGAGGGGGCTACGAGCAGTACTTC,CASSRDRGGYEQYF
TRBJ1-1,TRBV7-9,-,-,TGTGCCAGCAGCTTGGGAGGGGGGGGCAACACTGAAGCTTTCTTT,CASSLGGGGNTEAFF
TRBJ2-7,TRBV9,-,-,TGTGCCAGCAGCGTAGAACAGGGCCCCTACGAGCAGTACTTC,CASSVEQGPYEQYF
TRBJ2-2,TRBV19,-,-,TGTGCCAGTAGTGGGACATATGGCGGGGAGCTGTTTTTT,CASSGTYGGELFF
TRBJ2-1,TRBV4-1,TRBD1,-,TGCGCCAGCAGCCAGCCGGGACAGGGAATTGAGCAGTTCTTC,CASSQPGQGIEQFF
TRBJ1-1,TRBV28,-,once,TGTGCCAGCAGTCAGAGGTCGGCCGAAGCTTTCTTT,CASSQRSAEAFF
TRBJ1-2,TRBV9,TRBD1,-,TGTGCCAGCAGCGTCGGGACAGGGACGAGGGGCTACACCTTC,CASSVGTGTRGYTF
TRBJ2-1,TRBV6-6,-,-,TGTGCCAGCAGTTACTCGTTAAATGAGCAGTTCTTC,CASSYSLNEQFF
TRBJ2-1,TRBV28,-,-,TGTGCCAGCAGTCCACATCAGTCCGACTTAGATGAGCAGTTCTTC,CASSPHQSDLDEQFF
TRBJ2-5,TRBV5-1,-,-,TGCGCCAGCAGCTGGGGGGACCTCAAAGGTGGAGAGACCCAGTACTTC,CASSWGDLKGGETQYF
TRBJ1-1,TRBV7-2,-,-,TGTGCCAGCAGCTTAGCCTCAGGGAACACTGAAGCTTTCTTT,CASSLASGNTEAFF
TRBJ2-5,TRBV28,TRBD1,-,TGTGCCAGCAGTTTACTCGGACAGGGCCCAAACCAAGAGACCCAGTACTTC,CASSLLGQGPNQETQYF
TRBJ2-7,TRBV21-1,-,few,TGTGCCAGGGGGACAGCCCAGCCCTACGAGCAGTACTTC,CARGTAQPYEQYF
TRBJ2-4,TRBV27,TRBD1,-,TGTGCCAGCAGCGACTGGGACAGGGGGGTTGGAAACATTCAGTACTTC,CASSDWDRGVGNIQYF
TRBJ2-7,TRBV18,TRBD1,-,TGTGCCAGCTCGTCTGAGGGGGCGCGTCATCTAGAATCCTACGAGCAGTACTTC,CASSSEGARHLESYEQYF
TRBJ2-1,TRBV29-1,TRBD2,few,TGCAGCGCCGGGGGGAGCTCCTACAATGAGCAGTTCTTC,CSAGGSSYNEQFF
TRBJ1-1,TRBV6-6,-,-,TGTGCCAGCAGTTACTCGAGTTCTGAAGCTTTCTTT,CASSYSSSEAFF
TRBJ1-1,TRBV30,-,few,TGTGCCTGGAGTGTAGGGAGGTACACTGAAGCTTTCTTT,CAWSVGRYTEAFF
TRBJ1-1,TRBV19,TRBD1,-,TGTGCCAGTAGTTCGAGCTATAATGACAGGGTTCGGAACACTGAAGCTTTCTTT,CASSSSYNDRVRNTEAFF
TRBJ2-3,TRBV2,TRBD2,-,TGTGCCAGCACTCCAAAAGCGGGAGTCACAGATACGCAGTATTTT,CASTPKAGVTDTQYF
TRBJ2-2,TRBV6-5,-,-,TGTGCCAGCAGTTATTTCCTCCAGAACGGGGAGCTGTTTTTT,CASSYFLQNGELFF
TRBJ2-1,TRBV6-6,-,-,TGTGCCAGCAGCCCCGCCGAGGGATACAATGAGCAGTTCTTC,CASSPAEGYNEQFF
TRBJ1-2,TRBV28,-,-,TGTGCCAGCGGGAGAAACTATGGCTACACCTTC,CASGRNYGYTF
TRBJ2-7,TRBV6-1,TRBD2,-,TGTGCCAGCAGTGGGCGACTAGCGGGAGAGGTAGTATCCGAGCAGTACTTC,CASSGRLAGEVVSEQYF
TRBJ2-3,TRBV25-1,TRBD1,-,TGTGCCAGCAGTGACCTCCGGGACAGGATCGCAGATACGCAGTATTTT,CASSDLRDRIADTQYF
TRBJ2-1,TRBV6-1,-,-,TGTGCCAGCAGTGAATTTGGGCAGGTGAGCTCCTACAATGAGCAGTTCTTC,CASSEFGQVSSYNEQFF
TRBJ1-4,TRBV5-1,TRBD1,-,TGCGCCAGCAGCTTGGAAGGGGGCGCGGCTAATGAAAAACTGTTTTTT,CASSLEGGAANEKLFF
TRBJ2-5,TRBV6-1,TRBD2,once,TGTGCCAGCAGTGAAGGGGTTAGCGGGCCTCAAGAGACCCAGTACTTC,CASSEGVSGPQETQYF
TRBJ1-1,TRBV19,-,-,TGTGCCAGTAGTGGGCAGATAAACACTGAAGCTTTCTTT,CASSGQINTEAFF
TRBJ1-2,TRBV28,TRBD1,-,TGTGCCAGCAGTTTCGCCTCGACAGGGGGTAACTATGGCTACACCTTC,CASSFASTGGNYGYTF
TRBJ1-3,TRBV2,TRBD1,few,TGTGCCAGCAGTGGGACAGGGGTCCCTGGAAACACCATATATTTT,CASSGTGVPGNTIYF
TRBJ2-2,TRBV19,-,few,TGTGCCAGCCAATCACAGGGAGTCGTCACCGGGGAGCTGTTTTTT,CASQSQGVVTGELFF
TRBJ2-1,TRBV19,TRBD2,-,TGTGCCAGTAGCGGGAGGACCCACAATGAGCAGTTCTTC,CASSGRTHNEQFF
TRBJ2-5,TRBV30,TRBD2,-,TGTGCCTGGAGGGGAGGGAGGGATCCGAAGACCCAGTACTTC,CAWRGGRDPKTQYF
TRBJ2-4,TRBV2,-,-,TGTGCCAGCAGTGAACCGCAGGGAGGAAACATTCAGTACTTC,CASSEPQGGNIQYF
TRBJ2-1,TRBV5-5,TRBD1,-,TGTGCCAGCAGCCCACTTCCAAGGACAGGGGAATACAATGAGCAGTTCTTC,CASSPLPRTGEYNEQFF
TRBJ2-7,TRBV28,-,-,TGTGCCAGCAGTGACACTTCAAGTTCAGCCTACGAGCAGTACTTC,CASSDTSSSAYEQYF
TRBJ1-2,TRBV4-3,-,once,TGCGCCAGCAGCCAAGGTCTGACAGCTATGCGTGGCTACACCTTC,CASSQGLTAMRGYTF
TRBJ1-2,TRBV7-2,TRBD1,-,TGTGCCAGCAGCTTAGATGGAGGGGGCGGATTTATCTATGGCTACACCTTC,CASSLDGGGGFIYGYTF
TRBJ1-4,TRBV28,-,few,TGTGCCAGCAGTTTCTACGCTTCCCGGGGTAATGAAAAACTGTTTTTT,CASSFYASRGNEKLFF
TRBJ2-1,TRBV27,TRBD2,once,TGTGCCAGCAGTACCTCGCGACTAGCGGGAAATAATGAGCAGTTCTTC,CASSTSRLAGNNEQFF
TRBJ1-5,TRBV25-1,-,-,TGTGCCAGCAGTGTCACCGGAGATCAGCCCCAGCATTTT,CASSVTGDQPQHF
TRBJ2-1,TRBV5-4,TRBD2,once,TGTGCCAGCAGCAGGACTAGCGGAAATGAGCAGTTCTTC,CASSRTSGNEQFF
TRBJ1-2,TRBV5-4,TRBD1,once,TGTGCCAGCAGCCTGGAGACAGGGGGTGGCTACACCTTC,CASSLETGGGYTF
TRBJ1-5,TRBV5-6,TRBD1,-,TGTGCCAGCAGCATACAGGGGGCTCGACAGCCCCAGCATTTT,CASSIQGARQPQHF
TRBJ2-6,TRBV4-1,-,-,TGCGCCAGCAGCCAAGGGGGGCTGAACTCTGGGGCCAACGTCCTGACTTTC,CASSQGGLNSGANVLTF